A selection of T cell receptor beta chains follows, all from one sample in a study of cytomegalovirus exposure and HLA in healthy donors. Using immunoSEQ multiplex PCR, the repertoire was profiled, and TCRdb retains in-frame clones only, with some absent. The sample includes 200,000 to 300,000 clones, about 80% of them seen just once. The sample was PBMCs. The receptors derive from a woman aged 55-69 years in good health and CMV-seropositive. Each CDR3 is given with its conserved first and last residue. Each record gives: J gene, CDR3 length, V gene, D gene, clone size, CDR3 protein, CDR3 DNA. A D gene is named only where the DNA matches it firmly. The size of a clone is reported for some rows only, either as once, few or many, or as a class for expanded clones.

J gene: TRBJ2-7; CDR3 length: 15; V gene: TRBV7-9; D gene: TRBD1; clone size: .; CDR3 protein: CASSLAGTGNYEQYF; CDR3 DNA: TGTGCCAGCAGCTTAGCAGGGACAGGTAACTACGAGCAGTACTTC
J gene: TRBJ2-5; CDR3 length: 13; V gene: TRBV5-1; D gene: .; clone size: .; CDR3 protein: CASTTPLQETQYF; CDR3 DNA: TGCGCCAGCACCACCCCACTACAAGAGACCCAGTACTTC
J gene: TRBJ2-1; CDR3 length: 16; V gene: TRBV4-2; D gene: TRBD2; clone size: .; CDR3 protein: CASSQDPGLADNEQFF; CDR3 DNA: TGTGCCAGCAGCCAAGACCCGGGACTAGCGGACAATGAGCAGTTCTTC
J gene: TRBJ1-5; CDR3 length: 17; V gene: TRBV28; D gene: .; clone size: .; CDR3 protein: CATRPNEHPNGGQPQHF; CDR3 DNA: TGTGCCACCAGGCCCAACGAGCACCCCAACGGCGGTCAGCCCCAGCATTTT
J gene: TRBJ2-7; CDR3 length: 15; V gene: TRBV11-2; D gene: TRBD2; clone size: .; CDR3 protein: CASSLVGRPSYEQYF; CDR3 DNA: TGTGCCAGCAGCTTAGTCGGGAGGCCGTCCTACGAGCAGTACTTC
J gene: TRBJ1-2; CDR3 length: 12; V gene: TRBV28; D gene: .; clone size: few; CDR3 protein: CATKGQFYGYTF; CDR3 DNA: TGTGCCACCAAGGGGCAGTTCTATGGCTACACCTTC
J gene: TRBJ1-1; CDR3 length: 14; V gene: TRBV29-1; D gene: .; clone size: few; CDR3 protein: CSVAPRDTTVEAFF; CDR3 DNA: TGCAGCGTTGCTCCCCGGGACACAACCGTTGAAGCTTTCTTT
J gene: TRBJ1-4; CDR3 length: 17; V gene: TRBV7-2; D gene: TRBD1; clone size: .; CDR3 protein: CASSSGQGRSGYEKLFF; CDR3 DNA: TGTGCCAGCAGCTCGGGACAGGGCAGGTCCGGGTACGAAAAACTGTTTTTT
J gene: TRBJ2-5; CDR3 length: 9; V gene: TRBV29-1; D gene: .; clone size: .; CDR3 protein: CSVGETQYF; CDR3 DNA: TGCAGCGTCGGAGAGACCCAGTACTTC
J gene: TRBJ2-3; CDR3 length: 13; V gene: TRBV12-5; D gene: TRBD1; clone size: once; CDR3 protein: CASGLATGNTQYF; CDR3 DNA: TGTGCTAGTGGTTTGGCGACAGGGAACACGCAGTATTTT
J gene: TRBJ2-7; CDR3 length: 14; V gene: TRBV27; D gene: .; clone size: .; CDR3 protein: CASRFTGKPYEQYF; CDR3 DNA: TGTGCCAGCAGGTTCACCGGGAAACCCTACGAGCAGTACTTC
J gene: TRBJ2-1; CDR3 length: 13; V gene: TRBV7-3; D gene: .; clone size: .; CDR3 protein: CASSLLLGNEQFF; CDR3 DNA: TGTGCCAGCAGCCTACTCCTAGGAAATGAGCAGTTCTTC
J gene: TRBJ2-7; CDR3 length: 14; V gene: TRBV6-5; D gene: TRBD1; clone size: .; CDR3 protein: CASSLRDRNYEQYF; CDR3 DNA: TGTGCCAGCAGCCTCAGGGACAGAAACTACGAGCAGTACTTC
J gene: TRBJ1-1; CDR3 length: 12; V gene: TRBV13; D gene: TRBD1; clone size: .; CDR3 protein: CASNHRGQEAFF; CDR3 DNA: TGTGCCAGCAACCACAGGGGGCAAGAAGCTTTCTTT
J gene: TRBJ1-1; CDR3 length: 13; V gene: TRBV6-6; D gene: .; clone size: .; CDR3 protein: CASSYALNTEAFF; CDR3 DNA: TGTGCCAGCAGTTACGCGCTGAACACTGAAGCTTTCTTT
J gene: TRBJ1-5; CDR3 length: 12; V gene: TRBV19; D gene: .; clone size: .; CDR3 protein: CASSKNGEPQHF; CDR3 DNA: TGTGCCAGTAGTAAAAACGGGGAGCCCCAGCATTTT
J gene: TRBJ2-5; CDR3 length: 15; V gene: TRBV21-1; D gene: .; clone size: .; CDR3 protein: CASSKTEVRLETQYF; CDR3 DNA: TGTGCCAGCAGCAAGACAGAAGTGAGGTTGGAGACCCAGTACTTC
J gene: TRBJ1-1; CDR3 length: 16; V gene: TRBV28; D gene: TRBD1; clone size: .; CDR3 protein: CASSLSRGRGNTEAFF; CDR3 DNA: TGTGCCAGCAGTTTAAGCAGGGGGCGCGGGAACACTGAAGCTTTCTTT
J gene: TRBJ2-4; CDR3 length: 18; V gene: TRBV15; D gene: TRBD1; clone size: once; CDR3 protein: CATSRPSGQGLAKNIQYF; CDR3 DNA: TGTGCCACCAGCAGGCCCTCGGGACAGGGTCTAGCCAAAAACATTCAGTACTTC
J gene: TRBJ2-2; CDR3 length: 15; V gene: TRBV6-1; D gene: .; clone size: few; CDR3 protein: CASSDGVGGTGELFF; CDR3 DNA: TGTGCCAGCAGTGACGGGGTGGGAGGTACCGGGGAGCTGTTTTTT
J gene: TRBJ1-2; CDR3 length: 15; V gene: TRBV7-2; D gene: .; clone size: .; CDR3 protein: CASSSTPDYPYGYTF; CDR3 DNA: TGTGCCAGCAGCTCGACCCCGGACTATCCCTATGGCTACACCTTC
J gene: TRBJ1-2; CDR3 length: 15; V gene: TRBV4-1; D gene: .; clone size: .; CDR3 protein: CASSQDNKANYGYTF; CDR3 DNA: TGCGCCAGCAGCCAAGATAACAAAGCTAACTATGGCTACACCTTC
J gene: TRBJ1-1; CDR3 length: 13; V gene: TRBV7-3; D gene: .; clone size: once; CDR3 protein: CASSLTRNTEAFF; CDR3 DNA: TGTGCCAGCAGCTTAACCCGGAACACTGAAGCTTTCTTT
J gene: TRBJ1-4; CDR3 length: 16; V gene: TRBV5-1; D gene: .; clone size: .; CDR3 protein: CASRRTDDATNEKLFF; CDR3 DNA: TGCGCCAGCAGAAGGACAGATGATGCAACTAATGAAAAACTGTTTTTT
J gene: TRBJ1-5; CDR3 length: 16; V gene: TRBV4-1; D gene: TRBD1; clone size: .; CDR3 protein: CASSQGPTGTNQPQHF; CDR3 DNA: TGCGCCAGCAGCCAAGGGCCGACAGGGACCAATCAGCCCCAGCATTTT
J gene: TRBJ1-4; CDR3 length: 14; V gene: TRBV6-1; D gene: .; clone size: few; CDR3 protein: CASSEGERVGKLFF; CDR3 DNA: TGTGCCAGCAGTGAAGGTGAGAGAGTTGGAAAACTGTTTTTT
J gene: TRBJ2-3; CDR3 length: 16; V gene: TRBV5-1; D gene: .; clone size: few; CDR3 protein: CASSLDREFLTDTQYF; CDR3 DNA: TGCGCCAGCAGCTTGGATCGGGAGTTCCTCACAGATACGCAGTATTTT
J gene: TRBJ2-6; CDR3 length: 15; V gene: TRBV10-3; D gene: .; clone size: .; CDR3 protein: CAISAVVSGANVLTF; CDR3 DNA: TGTGCCATCAGTGCGGTAGTCTCTGGGGCCAACGTCCTGACTTTC
J gene: TRBJ1-2; CDR3 length: 16; V gene: TRBV28; D gene: .; clone size: .; CDR3 protein: CASSLPQGSGDEGYTF; CDR3 DNA: TGTGCCAGCAGTTTACCTCAGGGGAGTGGGGATGAGGGCTACACCTTC
J gene: TRBJ1-5; CDR3 length: 14; V gene: TRBV29-1; D gene: TRBD1; clone size: .; CDR3 protein: CSVSTGTGNQPQHF; CDR3 DNA: TGCAGCGTCTCCACCGGGACAGGGAATCAGCCCCAGCATTTT
J gene: TRBJ1-2; CDR3 length: 13; V gene: TRBV30; D gene: .; clone size: .; CDR3 protein: CAWSVSFNYGYTF; CDR3 DNA: TGTGCCTGGAGTGTCAGTTTTAACTATGGCTACACCTTC
J gene: TRBJ2-7; CDR3 length: 16; V gene: TRBV7-9; D gene: .; clone size: .; CDR3 protein: CASSGGTFTGSYEQYF; CDR3 DNA: TGTGCCAGCAGCGGCGGGACCTTCACGGGCTCCTACGAGCAGTACTTC
J gene: TRBJ2-1; CDR3 length: 16; V gene: TRBV10-3; D gene: .; clone size: .; CDR3 protein: CAISEDWRGGYNEQFF; CDR3 DNA: TGTGCCATCAGTGAGGATTGGCGGGGCGGGTACAATGAGCAGTTCTTC
J gene: TRBJ2-1; CDR3 length: 15; V gene: TRBV11-3; D gene: TRBD1; clone size: .; CDR3 protein: CASSLDATGVNEQFF; CDR3 DNA: TGTGCCAGCAGCTTAGATGCCACAGGGGTTAATGAGCAGTTCTTC
J gene: TRBJ2-7; CDR3 length: 14; V gene: TRBV13; D gene: .; clone size: .; CDR3 protein: CASKNRDSNYEQYF; CDR3 DNA: TGTGCCAGCAAAAACCGGGACTCCAACTACGAGCAGTACTTC
J gene: TRBJ1-3; CDR3 length: 14; V gene: TRBV7-9; D gene: .; clone size: .; CDR3 protein: CASSPFNSGNTIYF; CDR3 DNA: TGTGCCAGCAGCCCCTTTAACTCCGGAAACACCATATATTTT
J gene: TRBJ1-5; CDR3 length: 13; V gene: TRBV28; D gene: .; clone size: .; CDR3 protein: CASSLGPNQPQHF; CDR3 DNA: TGTGCCAGCAGTTTGGGGCCCAATCAGCCCCAGCATTTT
J gene: TRBJ1-1; CDR3 length: 14; V gene: TRBV30; D gene: .; clone size: .; CDR3 protein: CALNQGRANTEAFF; CDR3 DNA: TGTGCCTTAAATCAGGGTCGAGCGAACACTGAAGCTTTCTTT
J gene: TRBJ1-4; CDR3 length: 14; V gene: TRBV9; D gene: TRBD1; clone size: .; CDR3 protein: CASSRDRANEKLFF; CDR3 DNA: TGTGCCAGCAGCCGGGACAGGGCAAATGAAAAACTGTTTTTT
J gene: TRBJ2-2; CDR3 length: 17; V gene: TRBV7-9; D gene: .; clone size: .; CDR3 protein: CASSPNKRKLNTGELFF; CDR3 DNA: TGTGCCAGCAGCCCTAATAAGCGGAAATTGAACACCGGGGAGCTGTTTTTT
J gene: TRBJ2-7; CDR3 length: 16; V gene: TRBV5-1; D gene: TRBD2; clone size: .; CDR3 protein: CASSSKQRDRAYEQYF; CDR3 DNA: TGCGCCAGCAGCTCAAAGCAGCGGGATAGGGCCTACGAGCAGTACTTC
J gene: TRBJ1-4; CDR3 length: 16; V gene: TRBV5-1; D gene: TRBD1; clone size: once; CDR3 protein: CASRDPGQGINEKLFF; CDR3 DNA: TGCGCCAGCAGGGACCCGGGACAGGGGATTAATGAAAAACTGTTTTTT
J gene: TRBJ2-3; CDR3 length: 17; V gene: TRBV5-4; D gene: .; clone size: .; CDR3 protein: CASSLKVLGLITDTQYF; CDR3 DNA: TGTGCCAGCAGCTTAAAGGTGTTGGGACTGATCACAGATACGCAGTATTTT
J gene: TRBJ1-2; CDR3 length: 15; V gene: TRBV19; D gene: .; clone size: .; CDR3 protein: CASSIPFVRLASYTF; CDR3 DNA: TGTGCCAGTAGTATTCCGTTTGTGCGGCTGGCGAGCTACACCTTC
J gene: TRBJ1-4; CDR3 length: 17; V gene: TRBV7-9; D gene: TRBD1; clone size: .; CDR3 protein: CASNRDTRGGPNEKLFF; CDR3 DNA: TGTGCCAGCAACCGGGACACTCGAGGGGGCCCTAATGAAAAACTGTTTTTT
J gene: TRBJ2-2; CDR3 length: 14; V gene: TRBV11-2; D gene: .; clone size: once; CDR3 protein: CASSSLVITGELFF; CDR3 DNA: TGTGCCAGCAGCTCCCTAGTCATCACCGGGGAGCTGTTTTTT
J gene: TRBJ2-1; CDR3 length: 15; V gene: TRBV7-9; D gene: TRBD1; clone size: .; CDR3 protein: CASSKDRAAYNEQFF; CDR3 DNA: TGTGCCAGCAGCAAGGACAGGGCAGCCTACAATGAGCAGTTCTTC
J gene: TRBJ2-7; CDR3 length: 15; V gene: TRBV7-9; D gene: .; clone size: .; CDR3 protein: CASSSPANRTYEQYF; CDR3 DNA: TGTGCCAGCAGTTCCCCGGCTAACAGGACCTACGAGCAGTACTTC